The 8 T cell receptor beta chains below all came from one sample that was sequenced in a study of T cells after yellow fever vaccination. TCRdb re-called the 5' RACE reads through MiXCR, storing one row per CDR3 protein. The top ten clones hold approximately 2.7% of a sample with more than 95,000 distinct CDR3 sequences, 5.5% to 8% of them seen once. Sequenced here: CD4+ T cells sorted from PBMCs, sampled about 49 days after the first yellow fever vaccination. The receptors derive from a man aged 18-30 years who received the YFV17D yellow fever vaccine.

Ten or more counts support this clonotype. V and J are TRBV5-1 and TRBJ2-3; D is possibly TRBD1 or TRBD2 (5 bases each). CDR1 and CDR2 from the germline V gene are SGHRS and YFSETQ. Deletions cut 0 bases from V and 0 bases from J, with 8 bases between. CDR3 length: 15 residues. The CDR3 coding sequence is TGCGCCAGCAGCTTGGTGGGGGTTAGCACAGATACGCAGTATTTT. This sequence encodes CASSLVGVSTDTQYF.

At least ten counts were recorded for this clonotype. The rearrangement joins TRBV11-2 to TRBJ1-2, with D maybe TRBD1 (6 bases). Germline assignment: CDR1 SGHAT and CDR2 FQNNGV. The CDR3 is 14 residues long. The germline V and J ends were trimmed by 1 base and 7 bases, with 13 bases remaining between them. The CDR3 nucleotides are TGTGCCAGCAGCTTAGTCCCAGGGGATGGTGGCTACACCTTC. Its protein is CASSLVPGDGGYTF. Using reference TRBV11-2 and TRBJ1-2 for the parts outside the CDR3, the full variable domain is EAGVAQSPRYKIIEKRQSVAFWCNPISGHATLYWYQQILGQGPKLLIQFQNNGVVDDSQLPKDRFSAERLKGVDSTLKIQPAKLEDSAVYLCASSLVPGDGGYTFGSGTRLTVV.

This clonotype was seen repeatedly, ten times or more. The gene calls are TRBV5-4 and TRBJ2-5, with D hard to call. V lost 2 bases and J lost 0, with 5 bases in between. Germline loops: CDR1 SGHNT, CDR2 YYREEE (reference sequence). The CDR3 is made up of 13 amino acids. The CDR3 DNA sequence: TGTGCCAGCAGCTTAGGGAACCAAGAGACCCAGTACTTC. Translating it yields CASSLGNQETQYF. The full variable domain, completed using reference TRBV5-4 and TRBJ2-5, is ETGVTQSPTHLIKTRGQQVTLRCSSQSGHNTVSWYQQALGQGPQFIFQYYREEENGRGNFPPRFSGLQFPNYSSELNVNALELDDSALYLCASSLGNQETQYFGPGTRLLVL.

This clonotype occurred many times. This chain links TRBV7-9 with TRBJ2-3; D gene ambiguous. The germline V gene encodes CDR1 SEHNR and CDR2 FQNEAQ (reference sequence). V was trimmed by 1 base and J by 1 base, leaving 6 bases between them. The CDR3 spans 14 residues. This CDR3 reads CASSLVVRTDTQYF. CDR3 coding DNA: TGTGCCAGCAGCTTAGTAGTTCGCACAGATACGCAGTATTTT.

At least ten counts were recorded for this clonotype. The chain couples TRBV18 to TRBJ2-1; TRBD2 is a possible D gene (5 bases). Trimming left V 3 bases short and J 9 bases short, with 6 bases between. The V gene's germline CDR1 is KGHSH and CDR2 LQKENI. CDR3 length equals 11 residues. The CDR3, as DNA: TGTGCCAGCTCACCGGAGGTTGAGCAGTTCTTC. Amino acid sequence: CASSPEVEQFF.

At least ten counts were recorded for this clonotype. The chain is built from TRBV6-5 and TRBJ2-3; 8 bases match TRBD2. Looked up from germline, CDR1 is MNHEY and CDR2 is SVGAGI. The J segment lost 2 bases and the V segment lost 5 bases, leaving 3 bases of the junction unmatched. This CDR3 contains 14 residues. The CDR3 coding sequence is TGTGCCAGCAGTCGACTAGCGAACACAGATACGCAGTATTTT. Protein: CASSRLANTDTQYF.

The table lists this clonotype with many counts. The CDR3 bases are TGTGCCAGCAGTACACCAGGACGTGAGCAGTTCTTC. Translated: CASSTPGREQFF. The J gene is TRBJ2-1, the V gene TRBV28; no clear D gene. CDR1 and CDR2 from the germline V gene are MDHEN and SYDVKM. Between the trimmed V and J ends, which lost 5 bases and 9 bases, there was a span of 11 bases. This CDR3 contains 12 residues.

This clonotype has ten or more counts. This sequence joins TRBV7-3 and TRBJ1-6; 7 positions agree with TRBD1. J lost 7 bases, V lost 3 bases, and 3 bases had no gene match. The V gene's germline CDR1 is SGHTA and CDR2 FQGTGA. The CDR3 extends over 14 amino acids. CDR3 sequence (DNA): TGTGCCAGCAGCTTGGGACAGCAAAATTCACCCCTCCACTTT. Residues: CASSLGQQNSPLHF.